This T cell receptor beta chain comes out of a study of OX40 agonist ivuxolimab in advanced cancers. Study summary: The patients received agonistic anti-OX40 (CD134) antibody ivuxolimab.

Samples of blood were obtained at baseline, on cycle 4 day 1, and on cycle 7 day 1. Looked up from germline, CDR1 is SGDLS and CDR2 is YYNGEE. The CDR3 has 14 residues. V was clipped by 0 bases and J by 2 bases, with 9 bases between them. The method was immunoSEQ multiplex PCR; TCRdb's version includes in-frame clones alone and lacks a portion of them. Altogether tens of thousands of clones are present, roughly nine tenths being singletons, with the ten largest covering roughly an eighth. The source is an adult with an advanced solid tumor such as melanoma, head and neck, liver or kidney cancer. The sequenced sample was CD4+ or CD8+ T cells sorted from blood, obtained in a trial of the OX40 agonist ivuxolimab. The genes are TRBV9 and TRBJ2-7; no clear D gene. CDR3 in amino acids: CASSVGTGTYEQYF. As DNA, the CDR3 is TGTGCCAGCAGCGTAGGTACTGGCACCTACGAGCAGTACTTC. Full variable domain (remainder filled in from reference TRBV9 and TRBJ2-7): DSGVTQTPKHLITATGQRVTLRCSPRSGDLSVYWYQQSLDQGLQFLIQYYNGEERAKGNILERFSAQQFPDLHSELNLSSLELGDSALYFCASSVGTGTYEQYFGPGTRLTVT.